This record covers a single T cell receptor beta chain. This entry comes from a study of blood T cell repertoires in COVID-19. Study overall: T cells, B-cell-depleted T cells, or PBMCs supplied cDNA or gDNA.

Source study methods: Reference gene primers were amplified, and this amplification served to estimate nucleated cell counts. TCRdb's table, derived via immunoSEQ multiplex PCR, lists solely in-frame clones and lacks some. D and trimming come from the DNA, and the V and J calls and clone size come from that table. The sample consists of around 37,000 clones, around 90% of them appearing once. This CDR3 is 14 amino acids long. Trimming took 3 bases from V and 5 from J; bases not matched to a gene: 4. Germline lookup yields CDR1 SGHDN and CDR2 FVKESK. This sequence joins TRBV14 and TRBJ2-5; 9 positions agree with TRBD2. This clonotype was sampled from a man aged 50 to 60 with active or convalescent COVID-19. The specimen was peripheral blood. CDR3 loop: CASSHSGSMETQYF. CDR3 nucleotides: TGTGCCAGCAGCCATAGCGGGAGTATGGAGACCCAGTACTTC.